Shown below are 23 T cell receptor beta chains from a single sample sequenced in a study of graft-versus-host responses after intestinal transplantation (TCRdb year 2021). The library came from the immunoSEQ multiplex PCR assay. TCRdb re-hosts the immuneACCESS table, in-frame sequences only. Its copies lack some clones; in the studies checked, an unresolved V gene accounts for under half of them, and the cause for the rest is not known. A total of roughly 73,000 clones appear in this sample, about nine tenths of them only once. The leading ten clones occupy less than 9.5% of the sample. The time point label, read with the paper, signifies: cells obtained before transplantation from donor or recipient. Their target antigens are unknown. Sequencing used unstimulated CD8+ T cells sorted from spleen or lymph node cells, obtained before transplant. The receptors here all came from a human donor who was the organ donor for an intestinal transplant.

The chain couples TRBV29-1 to TRBJ1-2; no definite D call. V was clipped by 2 bases and J by 4 bases, with 14 bases between them. CDR1 is SQVTM and CDR2 is ANQGSEA in the germline V gene. The CDR3 loop spans 14 amino acids. CDR3 DNA: TGCAGCGTTGAACAGTCCCTAGTAAGCTATGGCTACACCTTC. Its protein is CSVEQSLVSYGYTF.

This sequence joins TRBV7-9 and TRBJ1-3; D gene unclear. Per the germline V gene, CDR1 is SEHNR and CDR2 is FQNEAQ (reference sequence). The CDR3 is 13 residues long. The V gene lost 3 bases and the J gene lost 2 bases, with 5 bases spanning the gap. DNA for the CDR3: TGTGCCAGCAGCTTTTTCACTGGAAACACCATATATTTT. Residues: CASSFFTGNTIYF.

In DNA, the CDR3 is TGTGCCAGCAGCCTCACAGGGCACTATGGCTACACCTTC. This codes for CASSLTGHYGYTF. V usage is TRBV9 and J usage is TRBJ1-2, with D maybe TRBD1 (6 bases). The germline gives CDR1 SGDLS, CDR2 YYNGEE. The V end lost 4 bases, the J end lost 3 bases, and 10 bases lay between the germline ends. The CDR3 is 13 amino acids. The variable domain in full, with the rest retrieved from reference TRBV9 and TRBJ1-2, is DSGVTQTPKHLITATGQRVTLRCSPRSGDLSVYWYQQSLDQGLQFLIQYYNGEERAKGNILERFSAQQFPDLHSELNLSSLELGDSALYFCASSLTGHYGYTFGSGTRLTVV.

The chain recombines TRBV23-1 with TRBJ1-2; no reliable D call. TRBV23-1 is reported as an ORF; its role is uncertain. This CDR3 has 16 amino acids. V gave up 1 base and J gave up 4 bases, with 16 bases separating them. The CDR3 DNA follows: TGCGCCAGCAGTCAATGCGACCTCTTGTACCCCTATGGCTACACCTTC. Its translation is CASSQCDLLYPYGYTF.

This clone is categorized as medium-sized. This rearrangement joins TRBV28 to TRBJ2-7; 7 nucleotides match TRBD1. V dropped 11 bases and J dropped 3; count of bases not matched to a gene: 10. Germline CDR1 MDHEN, CDR2 SYDVKM. This CDR3 is built from 13 residues. The CDR3 sequence is CAPVRDSDYEQYF. CDR3 in DNA: TGTGCCCCTGTCCGGGACAGCGACTACGAGCAGTACTTC. The whole variable domain, filled in from reference TRBV28 and TRBJ2-7, reads DVKVTQSSRYLVKRTGEKVFLECVQDMDHENMFWYRQDPGLGLRLIYFSYDVKMKEKGDIPEGYSVSREKKERFSLILESASTNQTSMYLCAPVRDSDYEQYFGPGTRLTVT.

The chain carries TRBV6-6 and TRBJ2-1; D remains unclear. The CDR3 runs to 13 residues. Germline CDR1 reads MNHNY; CDR2 reads SVGAGI (reference sequence). V lost 8 bases and J lost 0, with 8 bases in between. The CDR3 loop reads CASRDASYNEQFF. DNA for the CDR3: TGTGCCAGCCGAGATGCCTCCTACAATGAGCAGTTCTTC.

The CDR3 DNA reads as TGTGCCAGCAGCCTGGTTGGATCCTACAATGAGCAGTTCTTC. Amino acid sequence: CASSLVGSYNEQFF. The rearrangement links TRBV28 to TRBJ2-1, with no clear D. V was pared by 6 bases and J by 1 base, with 10 bases between. The CDR3 contains 14 residues. CDR1 is MDHEN and CDR2 is SYDVKM in the germline V gene.

V usage is TRBV28 and J usage is TRBJ2-7; 7 nucleotides align to TRBD1. Germline V gene lookup returns CDR1 MDHEN and CDR2 SYDVKM. The CDR3 covers 12 residues. After removal of 10 bases from V and 0 bases from J, the junction contained 3 bases not matched to a gene. This chain's CDR3 is CATWDSSYEQYF. Written as DNA, the CDR3 is TGTGCCACGTGGGACAGCTCCTACGAGCAGTACTTC.

The rearrangement uses TRBV13 and TRBJ1-1, with unresolved D. Germline V lookup: CDR1 PRHDT, CDR2 FYEKMQ (reference sequence). CDR3 size: 12 residues. Trimming removed 5 bases from V and 1 base from J, with 5 bases in between. CDR3 protein: CASSLRNTEAFF. DNA for the CDR3: TGTGCCAGCAGCCTACGGAACACTGAAGCTTTCTTT.

V usage is TRBV2 and J usage is TRBJ1-2; no definite D call. The CDR3 spans 13 residues. The germline V gene encodes CDR1 SNHLY and CDR2 FYNNEI. Trimming pared 8 bases from V and 6 bases from J, leaving 16 bases between. CDR3 DNA: TGTGCCAGCGGATGCGAGGATTGGAATGGCTACACCTTC. Translating it yields CASGCEDWNGYTF.

V and J are TRBV28 and TRBJ1-5; 8 nucleotides agree with TRBD1. The CDR3 loop spans 17 amino acids. Germline V CDR1 and CDR2: MDHEN, SYDVKM. V was clipped by 5 bases and J by 0 bases; unmatched bases: 9. CDR3 coding DNA: TGTGCCAGCAGTGATACAGGGGGGGGATATAGCAATCAGCCCCAGCATTTT. This gives the protein CASSDTGGGYSNQPQHF.

There are a few counts of this clone. V is TRBV6-1 and J is TRBJ1-2; D unclear. The V gene's germline CDR1 is MNHNS and CDR2 SASEGT. V dropped 5 bases and J dropped 8 bases, with 15 bases sitting between them. The CDR3 consists of 13 residues. Here the CDR3 reads CASSPSRTTGYTF. CDR3 bases: TGTGCCAGCAGTCCCTCTCGAACTACCGGCTACACCTTC.

The CDR3, as DNA: TGCGCCACCCAGGGGGACCTCACCGGACCGCAAGAGACCCAGTACTTC. Protein sequence: CATQGDLTGPQETQYF. The chain recombines TRBV10-2 with TRBJ2-5, with 7 bases fitting TRBD1. The V segment lost 10 bases and the J segment 2 bases; nucleotides outside the gene matches: 16. The CDR3 spans 16 residues. Germline-derived CDR1 and CDR2 are WSHSY and SAAADI.

The V gene is TRBV15, the J gene TRBJ1-4; D perhaps matches TRBD1 (6 bases). The germline V and J ends were trimmed by 8 bases and 4 bases, with 17 bases remaining between them. The CDR3 is made up of 15 amino acids. From germline, CDR1 is LNHNV and CDR2 YYDKDF (reference sequence). CDR3 loop: CATVQGLSFNEKLFF. The CDR3 DNA reads as TGTGCCACCGTCCAGGGGCTCTCCTTTAATGAAAAACTGTTTTTT.

CDR3: CASSDPSWGGVTDTQYF. As DNA, the CDR3 is TGTGCCAGCAGCGATCCCTCTTGGGGGGGGGTCACAGATACGCAGTATTTT. The J gene is TRBJ2-3, the V gene TRBV9; 7 positions match TRBD2. Losses at the gene ends were 3 bases for V and 2 bases for J; bases not matched to a gene: 12. CDR1 and CDR2 from the germline V gene are SGDLS and YYNGEE. The CDR3 spans 17 residues.

This chain links TRBV2 with TRBJ2-1; TRBD2 matches 13 bases. With V trimmed by 5 bases and J by 8 bases, 6 bases remained unmatched. Germline assignment: CDR1 SNHLY and CDR2 FYNNEI. The CDR3 has 15 residues. The CDR3 nucleotides read TGTGCCAGCAGTCCACTAGCGGGGGGGCTCGATGAGCAGTTCTTC. Translating it yields CASSPLAGGLDEQFF.

The CDR3 is CASSSYGVAGDGGSGNTIYF. As DNA, the CDR3 is TGTGCCAGCAGCTCGTATGGGGTCGCCGGCGATGGAGGGTCTGGAAACACCATATATTTT. This chain joins TRBV9 and TRBJ1-3; no reliable D call. Trimming pared 4 bases from V and 1 base from J, leaving 27 bases between. Germline-derived CDR1 and CDR2 are SGDLS and YYNGEE. CDR3 length equals 20 residues.

This clone was counted a few times. V is TRBV5-1 and J is TRBJ2-5, with 10 positions matching TRBD2. V shed 2 bases, J shed 5 bases, and the junction held 6 bases outside the gene matches. CDR3 size: 15 residues. CDR1 SGHRS and CDR2 YFSETQ come from the germline V gene. CDR3: CASSFSLAGDETQYF. The CDR3 region has the DNA TGCGCCAGCAGCTTCTCCCTAGCGGGGGACGAGACCCAGTACTTC. Filled out from reference TRBV5-1 and TRBJ2-5, the complete variable domain reads KAGVTQTPRYLIKTRGQQVTLSCSPISGHRSVSWYQQTPGQGLQFLFEYFSETQRNKGNFPGRFSGRQFSNSRSEMNVSTLELGDSALYLCASSFSLAGDETQYFGPGTRLLVL.

The chain links TRBV28 to TRBJ1-1; D remains unclear. V was shortened by 3 bases and J by 0 bases, with 2 bases between the two germline ends. Per germline, CDR1 MDHEN and CDR2 SYDVKM. The CDR3 is 12 residues long. As DNA, the CDR3 is TGTGCCAGCAGTTTTTTGAACACTGAAGCTTTCTTT. Residues: CASSFLNTEAFF.

The chain employs TRBV2 and TRBJ1-2; tentative D call: TRBD1 (6 bases). The CDR3 is 14 residues long. The V gene lost 8 bases and the J gene lost 2 bases, with 15 bases spanning the gap. Germline CDR1 is SNHLY and CDR2 is FYNNEI. The CDR3 DNA follows: TGTGCCAGCCTACAGGGAGCCGGCAACTATGGCTACACCTTC. This translates into CASLQGAGNYGYTF.

V and J are TRBV7-7 and TRBJ1-4; 10 nucleotides line up with TRBD1. V shed 5 bases and J 8 bases; nucleotides not matched to a gene: 8. From germline, CDR1 is SSHAT and CDR2 FNYEAQ (reference sequence). This CDR3 has 15 amino acids. The CDR3 is CASSRGTGAGEKLFF. The CDR3 DNA follows: TGTGCCAGCAGCCGTGGGACAGGGGCTGGAGAAAAACTGTTTTTT.

The genes are TRBV4-2 and TRBJ2-2; maybe TRBD2 (5 bases). The V gene's germline CDR1 is LGHNA and CDR2 YNFKEQ. The CDR3 has 18 residues. The V end was cut by 3 bases, the J end by 3 bases, with 20 bases between. DNA of the CDR3: TGTGCCAGCAGCCACCACAACGGACTCAGGATGGACACCGGGGAGCTGTTTTTT. This translates into CASSHHNGLRMDTGELFF.

V gene TRBV29-1 combines with J gene TRBJ1-1; D not resolved. Trimming cost V 6 bases and J 8 bases, with 7 bases left between them. The CDR3 loop spans 9 amino acids. Germline V gene sequence: CDR1 SQVTM, CDR2 ANQGSEA. This chain's CDR3 is CSVGREAFF. The CDR3, as DNA: TGCAGCGTAGGTAGGGAAGCTTTCTTT.